A single sample is the source of the 9 T cell receptor beta chains below, sequenced in a study of blood T cells in healthy people across ages. Then a second PCR, running roughly 7 to 12 cycles, was carried out with a sample-barcoded 5' primer and a J-beta primer mix. TCRdb processed the 5' RACE reads anew with MiXCR; each CDR3 protein has one entry. The table lists about 1.5 million distinct CDR3 sequences, 42% of them singletons. Sequencing was performed on blood. These receptors all come from a woman aged 18-29 years in good health.

The DNA for the CDR3 is TGTGCCAGCAGTGTAGGGCCGGGATGGGCCCAGTACTTC. The encoded protein is CASSVGPGWAQYF. This chain uses TRBV12-3 or TRBV12-4 with TRBJ2-5, with a weak D call TRBD2 (5 bases). The V and J ends lost 5 bases and 9 bases respectively, with 16 bases between them. The CDR3 runs to 13 residues.

J is TRBJ2-5 and V is TRBV27; D call uncertain. The CDR3 extends over 13 amino acids. Trimming shortened V by 4 bases and J by 0 bases, and 6 bases separated the two germline ends. Germline V gene sequence: CDR1 MNHEY, CDR2 SMNVEV (reference sequence). The CDR3 here is CASSSADQETQYF. The DNA for the CDR3 is TGTGCCAGCAGTTCTGCAGACCAAGAGACCCAGTACTTC.

This chain uses TRBV28 with TRBJ2-1; TRBD2 aligns across 11 bases. The closer fit of TRBJ2-7 to the DNA end suggests the J call may be wrong. CDR3 length: 16 residues. Germline CDR1 reads MDHEN; CDR2 reads SYDVKM. The CDR3 DNA sequence: TGTGCCAGCAGAGCCACTAGCGGGAGCTCCTACAATGAGCAGTACTTC. Translation: CASRATSGSSYNEQYF.

The genes are TRBV27 and TRBJ2-7; D may be TRBD1 (5 bases). CDR3 length: 13 residues. V dropped 6 bases and J dropped 5 bases, with 14 bases sitting between them. Germline lookup yields CDR1 MNHEY and CDR2 SMNVEV (reference sequence). CDR3 nucleotide sequence: TGTGCCAGCAGCTTCAGGGCCCCACACGAGCAGTACTTC. It is translated as CASSFRAPHEQYF.

This clonotype was found a few times. The gene calls are TRBV7-2 and TRBJ2-7; D ambiguous. The CDR3 consists of 13 residues. Per the germline V gene, CDR1 is SGHTA and CDR2 is FQGNSA. Trimming took 1 base from V and 5 from J, leaving 9 bases between them. The CDR3 reads CASSLVKPHEQYF. In nucleotides, the CDR3 is TGTGCCAGCAGCTTAGTGAAGCCGCACGAGCAGTACTTC. The full variable domain, in which reference TRBV7-2 and TRBJ2-7 provide the parts outside the CDR3, is GAGVSQSPSNKVTEKGKDVELRCDPISGHTALYWYRQSLGQGLEFLIYFQGNSAPDKSGLPSDRFSAERTGGSVSTLTIQRTQQEDSAVYLCASSLVKPHEQYFGPGTRLTVT.

This clonotype occurred a few times. The chain uses TRBV5-1 and TRBJ1-4; D gene ambiguous. The CDR3 covers 15 residues. CDR1 and CDR2 (germline): SGHRS, YFSETQ. V lost 2 bases, J lost 4 bases, and 12 bases lay in between. The CDR3 DNA sequence: TGCGCCAGCAGCTTCGTGCCGGGTGGTAATGAAAAACTGTTTTTT. It specifies CASSFVPGGNEKLFF.

The chain carries TRBV6-2 or TRBV6-3 and TRBJ1-1; D may be TRBD1 (5 bases). Germline V gives CDR1 MNHEY, CDR2 SVGEGT. V was pared by 7 bases and J by 0 bases, with 12 bases between. CDR3 size: 14 residues. The chain's CDR3 is CASNVNRMNTEAFF. For the CDR3, the DNA is TGTGCCAGCAACGTAAACAGGATGAACACTGAAGCTTTCTTT.

This clonotype was detected only once. This chain links TRBV10-3 with TRBJ1-1; D gene ambiguous. The V end lost 8 bases, the J end lost 0 bases, and 13 bases lay between the germline ends. CDR1 and CDR2 from the germline V gene are ENHRY and SYGVKD. There are 14 residues in the CDR3. In DNA, the CDR3 is TGTGCCATCGCCCCCACAGCGATGAACACTGAAGCTTTCTTT. Its protein product is CAIAPTAMNTEAFF.

As to this clonotype: A junction boundary mismatches the germline segment, possibly from a read error. J is TRBJ1-6 and V is TRBV3-1; D is ambiguous. The CDR3 is made up of 12 amino acids. CDR1 is LGHDT, CDR2 YNNKEL, per germline (reference sequence). The CDR3 DNA reads as TGTGCCAGCAGCCGCTATGATTCACCCCTCCACTTT. This sequence encodes CASSRYDSPLHF.